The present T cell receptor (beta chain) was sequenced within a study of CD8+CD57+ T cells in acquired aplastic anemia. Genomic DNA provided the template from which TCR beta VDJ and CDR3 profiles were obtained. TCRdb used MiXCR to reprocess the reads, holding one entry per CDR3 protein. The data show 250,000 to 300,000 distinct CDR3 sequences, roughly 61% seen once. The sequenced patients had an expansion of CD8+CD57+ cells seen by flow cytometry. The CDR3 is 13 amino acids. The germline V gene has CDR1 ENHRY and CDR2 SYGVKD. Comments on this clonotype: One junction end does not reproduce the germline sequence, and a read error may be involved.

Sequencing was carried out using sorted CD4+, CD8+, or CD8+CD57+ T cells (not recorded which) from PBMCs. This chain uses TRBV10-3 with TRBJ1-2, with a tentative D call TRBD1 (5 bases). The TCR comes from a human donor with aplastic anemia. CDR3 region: CASSRGQGWGYTF. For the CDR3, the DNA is TGTGCCAGCAGTAGAGGCCAGGGCTGGGGCTACACCTTC.